This T cell receptor beta chain was retrieved from a study of post-analysis software for immune sequencing data (dated by TCRdb to between 2015 and 2016). With regard to the full study: Disease courses on record covered relapsing-remitting, secondary progressive and progressive-relapsing multiple sclerosis, though some patients had no subtype annotation. Patient repertoires were compared against 11 to 12 previously published healthy control repertoires from donors aged about 6 to 27 years. A subset of samples was prepared in parallel using single-end sample barcoding, then pooled and co-amplified after Illumina adapter ligation. Broad study findings and their caveats: The control group was slightly older than the multiple sclerosis patient group. Normalized Chao1 diversity was significantly lower in multiple sclerosis patients than controls, suggesting substantial peripheral T-cell clonal expansion. Direct clustering with F measure showed strong co-clustering of samples prepared in the same batch, prompting a batch-effect correction. Patients showed significantly higher frequencies than controls for five TRBV segments, among them TRBV5-6, TRBV5-1 and TRBV20-1.

The germline V end is reduced by 4 bases and the J end by 7 bases; junction bases left unmatched: 3. The cysteine opens and the phenylalanine closes a CDR3 of 15 amino acids. The retained sequence is limited to the CDR3, 45 bases, with the frame set at the first base. Looking up the germline V gene yields CDR1 SGHVS and CDR2 FQNEAQ. Library creation used PCR. Sequenced using an Illumina HiSeq 2500. To reduce PCR and sequencing biases, unique molecular identifiers were built into the TCR beta cDNA libraries. Some 500,000 cDNA molecules were obtained per 1 to 10 million input T cells, so each molecule approximated one T cell. The patient libraries were prepared and sequenced with the same protocol used for the earlier healthy control dataset. Samples belonging to the same batch were prepared together, multiplexed and sequenced on a shared HiSeq lane. For the original study's pipeline: MIGEC was used to process the raw barcoded reads, and molecular identifier groups with only a single read were discarded before consensus assembly and CDR3 extraction. Clonotype tables were post-analysed with VDJtools, normalizing diversity by down-sampling all datasets to the smallest sample size. To correct batch-related cross-sample contamination, repertoire overlap clustering matched CDR3 amino acid sequences but not nucleotide sequences. In TCRdb, the public reads were trimmed at Q25 with fastp and aligned with MiXCR, with productive beta chains retained. Rows merge per CDR3 protein into single entries with the most common DNA and genes. Here the V and J calls rest on TCRdb's processing, not on the authors' analysis. This sample is represented by under 900,000 distinct CDR3 sequences; about 53% of them were singletons. The ten largest make up approximately 4.5% of the sample.

This clonotype was counted a single time. Its antigen target is currently unknown. One base away there is no much larger clone; base qualities are not given. To demonstrate the VDJtools post-analysis software, the study profiled TCR beta repertoires from the peripheral blood of under 15 young patients with multiple sclerosis. The multiple sclerosis patients were children and adolescents ranging in age from roughly 6 to 16 years. The clonotype originates from a girl aged 10 to 17 with multiple sclerosis. The source material was blood. The chain is made from TRBV7-8 and TRBJ2-1; TRBD2 matches 14 bases in the middle. The nucleotide sequence is given as TGTGCCAGCAGCTGGGGGACTAGCGGGAGAAATGAGCAGTTCTTC. It specifies CASSWGTSGRNEQFF.